The 18 T cell receptor beta chains below come from one sample, sequenced in a study of cytomegalovirus exposure and HLA in healthy donors. PCR primers comprised 60 Vbeta and 13 Jbeta primers. Libraries were prepared by immunoSEQ multiplex PCR; TCRdb keeps only in-frame clonotypes and omits some of them. This sample has 92,000 or so clones, with approximately 69% found just once. The sequenced sample consisted of PBMCs. The source is a woman aged 45 to 65 in good health and CMV-seropositive.

V and J are TRBV7-3 and TRBJ1-2, with 9 bases aligning to TRBD1. Losses at the gene ends were 5 bases for V and 4 bases for J; bases not matched to a gene: 8. Germline CDR1 and CDR2: SGHTA and FQGTGA. The CDR3 covers 15 residues. The chain's CDR3 is CASSVRQGELYGYTF. In nucleotides, the CDR3 is TGTGCCAGCAGCGTAAGACAGGGGGAGCTCTATGGCTACACCTTC.

This sequence joins TRBV6-5 and TRBJ2-2; 8 bases line up with TRBD1. Germline loops: CDR1 MNHEY, CDR2 SVGAGI. V trimming: 5 bases; J trimming: 6 bases; junction bases outside the gene matches: 8. This CDR3 has 15 amino acids. As DNA, the CDR3 is TGTGCCAGCAGTCGACAGGGGAATATTGCCGGGGAGCTGTTTTTT. This translates into CASSRQGNIAGELFF.

The sample holds one count of this clone. This chain connects TRBV30 to TRBJ2-1; 11 bases are shared with TRBD2. CDR1 and CDR2 (germline): GTSNPN, SVGIG (reference sequence). The CDR3 runs to 14 residues. Trimming removed 4 bases from V and 10 bases from J; junction bases left unmatched: 9. CDR3 DNA sequence: TGTGCCTGGATAGGGCTAGCGGGGGGCCAAGAGCAGTTCTTC. Translation gives CAWIGLAGGQEQFF. Complete variable domain (other parts from reference TRBV30 and TRBJ2-1): SQTIHQWPATLVQPVGSPLSLECTVEGTSNPNLYWYRQAAGRGLQLLFYSVGIGQISSEVPQNLSASRPQDRQFILSSKKLLLSDSGFYLCAWIGLAGGQEQFFGPGTRLTVL.

This rearrangement joins TRBV11-2 to TRBJ2-7; TRBD1 matches at 8 bases. Unmatched junction bases numbered 8, after V lost 4 bases and J lost 3 bases. CDR3 length: 15 amino acids. Germline CDR1 is SGHAT and CDR2 is FQNNGV. This CDR3 is CASSSEAGGFYEQYF. Written as DNA, the CDR3 is TGTGCCAGCAGCTCGGAGGCAGGGGGCTTCTACGAGCAGTACTTC.

In nucleotides, the CDR3 is TGTGCCAGCACCCCACCGGGTAGCCAGACCCAGTACTTC. It is translated as CASTPPGSQTQYF. V is TRBV28 and J is TRBJ2-5; D not resolved. This CDR3 has 13 residues. Germline CDR1 and CDR2: MDHEN and SYDVKM. Trimming left V 7 bases short and J 6 bases short, with 15 bases between.

The V call is TRBV5-4, the J call TRBJ2-1; tentatively, D is TRBD2 (7 bases). CDR1 and CDR2 from the germline V gene are SGHNT and YYREEE (reference sequence). This CDR3 is built from 14 residues. The germline V and J ends were trimmed by 6 bases and 8 bases, with 18 bases remaining between them. The CDR3 spells CASTNGGGPHEQFF. Written as DNA, the CDR3 is TGTGCCAGCACTAATGGGGGGGGCCCCCATGAGCAGTTCTTC.

Only one count was recorded for this clone. The V and J genes are TRBV7-9 and TRBJ1-6; D ambiguous. This CDR3 spans 13 amino acids. Germline V gene lookup returns CDR1 SEHNR and CDR2 FQNEAQ (reference sequence). Trimming took off 1 base at V and 6 bases at J, with 4 bases between the two ends. The CDR3 sequence: CASSLDLNSPLHF. For the CDR3, the DNA is TGTGCCAGCAGCTTAGATCTTAATTCACCCCTCCACTTT.

This clone was recorded a few times. The rearrangement links TRBV7-8 to TRBJ2-7; D gene unclear. This CDR3 comprises 14 residues. V was trimmed by 2 bases and J by 2 bases, leaving 10 bases between them. Per germline, CDR1 SGHVS and CDR2 FQNEAQ. CDR3 nucleotides: TGTGCCAGCAGCTTACGGGTAGGAACCTACGAGCAGTACTTC. Translating it yields CASSLRVGTYEQYF. The full variable domain, rest sourced from reference TRBV7-8 and TRBJ2-7, is GAGVSQSPRYKVAKRGQDVALRCDPISGHVSLFWYQQALGQGPEFLTYFQNEAQLDKSGLPSDRFFAERPEGSVSTLKIQRTQQEDSAVYLCASSLRVGTYEQYFGPGTRLTVT.

The V and J genes are TRBV6-5 and TRBJ2-6; no firm D call. In germline, CDR1 is MNHEY, CDR2 SVGAGI. The CDR3 has 14 amino acids. With 5 bases removed from V and 1 base from J, the gap between germline ends came to 6 bases. CDR3 amino acids: CASSPQSGANVLTF. CDR3 nucleotides: TGTGCCAGCAGTCCTCAGTCTGGGGCCAACGTCCTGACTTTC.

The rearrangement links TRBV4-1 to TRBJ1-5, with 9 bases lining up with TRBD1. The germline V gene has CDR1 MGHRA and CDR2 YSYEKL. There are 17 residues in the CDR3. Trimming took 1 base from V and 4 from J; bases not matched to a gene: 8. The CDR3 nucleotides read TGCGCCAGCAGCCAAGGGGGACAGGGAGTTGGAAATCAGCCCCAGCATTTT. Translation: CASSQGGQGVGNQPQHF.

The J gene is TRBJ1-2, the V gene TRBV27; 11 bases match TRBD1. With V trimmed by 5 bases and J by 8 bases, 4 bases remained unmatched. The germline CDR1 and CDR2 sequences are MNHEY and SMNVEV (reference sequence). The CDR3 sequence is 13 residues long. The DNA for the CDR3 is TGTGCCAGCAGTGGGGGACAGGGGGAAGGCTACACCTTC. Protein product: CASSGGQGEGYTF.

The DNA of the CDR3 is TGTGCCAGCAGCTTGCCAGGGAAAGACTTTCAAGAGACCCAGTACTTC. It is translated as CASSLPGKDFQETQYF. The chain carries TRBV5-4 and TRBJ2-5, with D perhaps TRBD1 (5 bases). Germline loops: CDR1 SGHNT, CDR2 YYREEE (reference sequence). CDR3 size: 16 residues. V was pared by 1 base and J by 2 bases, with 15 bases between.

In this sample, this clone turned up once. The V and J genes are TRBV5-4 and TRBJ1-3, with a tentative D call TRBD1 (6 bases). V lost 4 bases to trimming and J lost 0 bases, with 11 bases between them. There are 15 residues in the CDR3. CDR1 and CDR2 (germline): SGHNT, YYREEE (reference sequence). The CDR3 DNA reads TGTGCCAGCAGCAAAGGGACACCCTCTGGAAACACCATATATTTT. It is translated as CASSKGTPSGNTIYF.

This clone showed up just a few times. The chain is built from TRBV9 and TRBJ2-1, with D maybe TRBD1 (6 bases). Trimming removed 3 bases from V and 4 bases from J, with 17 bases in between. CDR1 SGDLS and CDR2 YYNGEE come from the germline V gene. The CDR3 runs to 16 residues. CDR3 bases: TGTGCCAGCAGCGACCGGACAGAAAATGCGTACAATGAGCAGTTCTTC. Amino acid sequence: CASSDRTENAYNEQFF.

The V and J genes are TRBV7-9 and TRBJ2-2, with D uncertain. There are 13 residues in the CDR3. The V end lost 0 bases, the J end lost 5 bases, and 4 bases lay between the germline ends. Germline CDR1 reads SEHNR; CDR2 reads FQNEAQ (reference sequence). Written as DNA, the CDR3 is TGTGCCAGCAGCTTAGCTAGAACCGGGGAGCTGTTTTTT. Protein product: CASSLARTGELFF.

This clone was counted once. J is TRBJ2-2 and V is TRBV10-1; TRBD2 might be the D (6 bases). Trimming stripped 6 bases from V and 6 bases from J, with 14 bases between. The germline CDR1 and CDR2 sequences are WNHNN and SYGVQD (reference sequence). CDR3 length: 14 residues. The CDR3 DNA follows: TGCGCCAGCAGACCGGACTACAACGCCGGGGAGCTGTTTTTT. It codes for CASRPDYNAGELFF.

The V and J genes are TRBV6-1 and TRBJ1-4; the D gene is possibly TRBD1 (5 bases). Looked up from germline, CDR1 is MNHNS and CDR2 is SASEGT. This CDR3 region has 14 residues. Trimming shortened V by 1 base and J by 3 bases, and 6 bases separated the two germline ends. The CDR3 coding sequence is TGTGCCAGCAGTGAAGTAGGGGCTAATGAAAAACTGTTTTTT. Translation gives CASSEVGANEKLFF.

This chain joins TRBV7-6 and TRBJ2-7, with TRBD2 as a possible D gene (6 bases). Trimming left V 1 base short and J 6 bases short, with 13 bases between. Per the germline V gene, CDR1 is SGHVS and CDR2 is FNYEAQ. The CDR3 runs to 14 residues. The CDR3: CASSLGGDGPEQYF. CDR3 nucleotides: TGTGCCAGCAGCTTAGGGGGGGACGGCCCCGAGCAGTACTTC.